The rows below give T cell receptor beta chains drawn from one sample of a study of blood T cell repertoires in COVID-19. Method: immunoSEQ multiplex PCR; TCRdb's copy keeps in-frame clones and lacks some. The data show under 350,000 clones, roughly 85% seen once. The material sequenced was peripheral blood. These receptors came from a man aged 55 to 70 who had recovered from COVID-19. The CDR3 runs from the conserved cysteine through the conserved F or W. The order of the fields is V gene, J gene, D gene, clone size, CDR3 DNA, CDR3 protein. The D gene is left open where the match is weak. Only some rows state a clone size, as once, few, many or a class for expanded clones.

V: TRBV11-2; J: TRBJ2-2; D: NA; size: NA; DNA: TGTGCCAGCAGCCCCCAAAGACTAGTTCTCGGGGAGCTGTTTTTT; CDR3: CASSPQRLVLGELFF
V: TRBV11-2; J: TRBJ2-6; D: NA; size: NA; DNA: TGTGCCAGCAGCCTCATGGGCCAGGGTGCTGGGGCCAACGTCCTGACTTTC; CDR3: CASSLMGQGAGANVLTF
V: TRBV12-3/TRBV12-4; J: TRBJ2-1; D: NA; size: once; DNA: TGTGCCAGCAGTCCCACTACCTACAATGAGCAGTTCTTC; CDR3: CASSPTTYNEQFF
V: TRBV6-6; J: TRBJ1-3; D: NA; size: NA; DNA: TGTGCCAGCAGTACAGGAAACTCTGGAAACACCATATATTTT; CDR3: CASSTGNSGNTIYF
V: TRBV27; J: TRBJ2-2; D: TRBD2; size: once; DNA: TGTGCCAGCATTCCGGGGGGGGCGAACACCGGGGAGCTGTTTTTT; CDR3: CASIPGGANTGELFF
V: TRBV5-4; J: TRBJ2-1; D: TRBD2; size: NA; DNA: TGTGCCAGCAGCCCGTCCCCTCCGGGGGGTAACTACAATGAGCAGTTCTTC; CDR3: CASSPSPPGGNYNEQFF
V: TRBV7-2; J: TRBJ1-5; D: NA; size: few; DNA: TGTGCCAGCAGCTCTCAAGCCGGGAGCAATCAGCCCCAGCATTTT; CDR3: CASSSQAGSNQPQHF
V: TRBV6-5; J: TRBJ1-1; D: TRBD1; size: NA; DNA: TGTGCCAGTAAAACAGGGGGGTTGAACACTGAAGCTTTCTTT; CDR3: CASKTGGLNTEAFF
V: TRBV10-3; J: TRBJ1-4; D: NA; size: NA; DNA: TGTGCCACCGCCGGGGGACTTAATGAAAAACTGTTTTTT; CDR3: CATAGGLNEKLFF
V: TRBV2; J: TRBJ2-3; D: NA; size: NA; DNA: TGTGCCAGCAGGAGGACAAATTCTCCACAGGACGTGCAGTATTTT; CDR3: CASRRTNSPQDVQYF
V: TRBV7-9; J: TRBJ2-1; D: TRBD2; size: NA; DNA: TGTGCCAGCAGCTCAACCGGGACTAGCGGGAACAATGAGCAGTTCTTC; CDR3: CASSSTGTSGNNEQFF
V: TRBV3-1/TRBV3-2; J: TRBJ2-1; D: NA; size: NA; DNA: TGTGCCAGCAGCCAAGTCGCAGGGTTTCACCGACTGCAGTTCTTC; CDR3: CASSQVAGFHRLQFF
V: TRBV4-1; J: TRBJ2-5; D: NA; size: NA; DNA: TGCGCCAGCAGCCGGGGGACTGGGTTGGAGACCCAGTACTTC; CDR3: CASSRGTGLETQYF
V: TRBV9; J: TRBJ2-7; D: TRBD1; size: NA; DNA: TGTGCCAGCAGCGGACGACAGGGGGCGCTTCGCGAGCAGTACTTC; CDR3: CASSGRQGALREQYF
V: TRBV7-3; J: TRBJ2-3; D: TRBD1; size: NA; DNA: TGTGCCAGCAGCGCCACCGGGACAGGGCGGGGCACAGATACGCAGTATTTT; CDR3: CASSATGTGRGTDTQYF
V: TRBV5-6; J: TRBJ2-5; D: NA; size: once; DNA: TGTGCCAGCAGCCGGGGGAACCTGGGGCAAGAGACCCAGTACTTC; CDR3: CASSRGNLGQETQYF
V: TRBV2; J: TRBJ1-4; D: NA; size: NA; DNA: TGTGCCAGCAGTTTCAACTCCGGGACATTGGGATTTTTT; CDR3: CASSFNSGTLGFF
V: TRBV5-1; J: TRBJ1-1; D: NA; size: NA; DNA: TGCGCCAGCAGCTTGGTTGGGCAGAACACTGAAGCTTTCTTT; CDR3: CASSLVGQNTEAFF
V: TRBV5-1; J: TRBJ1-2; D: NA; size: NA; DNA: TGCGCCAGCAGGGACACCGACTACTATGGCTACACCTTC; CDR3: CASRDTDYYGYTF
V: TRBV30; J: TRBJ1-1; D: NA; size: NA; DNA: TGTGCCTGGATGGCCAACACTGAAGCTTTCTTT; CDR3: CAWMANTEAFF
V: TRBV9; J: TRBJ2-3; D: TRBD2; size: once; DNA: TGTGCCAGCAGCGTAGTACTAGCGGGGGCCCTAGATACGCAGTATTTT; CDR3: CASSVVLAGALDTQYF
V: TRBV18; J: TRBJ1-2; D: NA; size: NA; DNA: TGTGCCAGCTCACCCGGCGGGGGGGATGGCTACACCTTC; CDR3: CASSPGGGDGYTF
V: TRBV6-2/TRBV6-3; J: TRBJ2-1; D: NA; size: NA; DNA: TGTGCCAGCAGTTCTCTAGTTGTCGGCAATGAGCAGTTCTTC; CDR3: CASSSLVVGNEQFF
V: TRBV15; J: TRBJ2-5; D: TRBD2; size: NA; DNA: TGTGCCACCAGCAGAGCGCTAGCGGGGGATCAAGAGACCCAGTACTTC; CDR3: CATSRALAGDQETQYF
V: TRBV7-9; J: TRBJ1-2; D: TRBD1; size: NA; DNA: TGTGCCAGCAGCTTAGAGGGCTGGGGACAGCCGGAAGGTGGCTACACCTTC; CDR3: CASSLEGWGQPEGGYTF
V: TRBV9; J: TRBJ2-2; D: TRBD1; size: NA; DNA: TGTGCCAGCAGCGTAGCGGGGACAGGGGCCGGGGAGCTGTTTTTT; CDR3: CASSVAGTGAGELFF
V: TRBV30; J: TRBJ2-7; D: TRBD1; size: NA; DNA: TGTGCCTGGAACCTAGACAGGGCCTACGAGCAGTACTTC; CDR3: CAWNLDRAYEQYF
V: TRBV7-9; J: TRBJ2-7; D: NA; size: NA; DNA: TGTGCCAGCAGCCACTCCGGGAGCTACGAGCAGTACTTC; CDR3: CASSHSGSYEQYF
V: TRBV5-1; J: TRBJ1-4; D: TRBD1; size: once; DNA: TGCGCCAGCAGGACAGGGGGAGGAACTAATGAAAAACTGTTTTTT; CDR3: CASRTGGGTNEKLFF
V: TRBV2; J: TRBJ2-2; D: NA; size: NA; DNA: TGTGCCAGCAGTGAAGGGAGGAGGAGGACCGGGGAGCTGTTTTTT; CDR3: CASSEGRRRTGELFF
V: TRBV19; J: TRBJ1-1; D: TRBD1; size: once; DNA: TGTGCCAGTCTTAGACGGACAGGTGAAGCTTTCTTT; CDR3: CASLRRTGEAFF
V: TRBV7-2; J: TRBJ1-2; D: NA; size: NA; DNA: TGTGCCAGCAGCTCCACCAACGACAGGTGGAGAGGTAACTATGGCTACACCTTC; CDR3: CASSSTNDRWRGNYGYTF
V: TRBV19; J: TRBJ1-2; D: NA; size: NA; DNA: TGTGCCAGTGGGGCAGCCAGTGGTGGCTACACCTTC; CDR3: CASGAASGGYTF
V: TRBV27; J: TRBJ2-1; D: TRBD2; size: NA; DNA: TGTGCCAGCAGTTCGAGACTAGCGGCTTACAATGAGCAGTTCTTC; CDR3: CASSSRLAAYNEQFF
V: TRBV3-1/TRBV3-2; J: TRBJ2-5; D: TRBD2; size: NA; DNA: TGTGCCAGCAGCCAATTAGCGGGGGGGCCTCGAGCCCAGTACTTC; CDR3: CASSQLAGGPRAQYF
V: TRBV5-1; J: TRBJ2-1; D: NA; size: few; DNA: TGCGCCAGCAGCCCGAGAATGGCGGGGAGCTCCTACAATGAGCAGTTCTTC; CDR3: CASSPRMAGSSYNEQFF
V: TRBV2; J: TRBJ2-1; D: TRBD1; size: NA; DNA: TGTGCCAGCAAATGGGACAGGGACAATGAGCAGTTCTTC; CDR3: CASKWDRDNEQFF
V: TRBV5-1; J: TRBJ2-5; D: NA; size: NA; DNA: TGCGCCAGCAGCTTTGGCCAACCGGGCCAAGAGACCCAGTACTTC; CDR3: CASSFGQPGQETQYF
V: TRBV5-5; J: TRBJ2-7; D: TRBD1; size: NA; DNA: TGTGCCAGCAGCTTGGGACAGGGGCCTCGGTACGAGCAGTACTTC; CDR3: CASSLGQGPRYEQYF
V: TRBV7-6; J: TRBJ2-3; D: TRBD2; size: NA; DNA: TGTGCCAGCAGCTTGGGGGTCGGGGGGGACACAGATACGCAGTATTTT; CDR3: CASSLGVGGDTDTQYF